Below, 19 T cell receptor beta chains from the same sample are listed, as sequenced in a study of T cells in Graves' hyperthyroidism and ophthalmopathy. Regions amplified from RNA transcripts were the TCR beta CDR3 regions. HTBI primers were used for first-round RT-PCR of the TCR CDR3. Via MiXCR, TCRdb re-called the multiplex PCR reads, giving one row per CDR3 protein. The repertoire holds more than 150,000 distinct CDR3 sequences, with over 15% as singletons. The sample was blood. The receptor set was obtained from a woman in her forties or fifties with Graves' hyperthyroidism.

Details on this clonotype: One end of the junction varies from germline; a read error may be responsible. J is TRBJ1-4 and V is TRBV4-1; no clear D gene. Germline lookup yields CDR1 MGHRA and CDR2 YSYEKL. The CDR3 runs 13 residues. CDR3 coding DNA: TGCACCAGCAGCAGACGGTCTAATGAAAAACTGTTTTTT. This codes for CTSSRRSNEKLFF.

This clonotype was detected many times. The rearrangement uses TRBV11-2 and TRBJ1-2; D perhaps matches TRBD1 (5 bases). This CDR3 comprises 15 residues. Germline CDR1 SGHAT, CDR2 FQNNGV. V was pared by 4 bases and J by 8 bases, with 20 bases between. For the CDR3, the DNA is TGTGCCAGCAGCTCGCCCGGGACGGGCATTTGGGGCTACACCTTC. Its protein product is CASSSPGTGIWGYTF.

This clonotype appeared many times. The chain combines TRBV5-1 with TRBJ2-3; D call uncertain. Trimming removed 0 bases at V and 0 bases at J, with 5 bases between. The length of the CDR3 is 14 residues. The germline CDR1 and CDR2 sequences are SGHRS and YFSETQ. In nucleotides, the CDR3 is TGCGCCAGCAGCTTGGGACCGAGCACAGATACGCAGTATTTT. It yields the protein CASSLGPSTDTQYF.

The table lists this clonotype with many counts. This chain connects TRBV28 to TRBJ1-5, with 9 bases that match TRBD1. The V segment lost 3 bases and the J segment 5 bases; nucleotides outside the gene matches: 5. The germline V gene encodes CDR1 MDHEN and CDR2 SYDVKM. This CDR3 has 15 amino acids. CDR3 sequence (DNA): TGTGCCAGCAGTTTTGGGACAGGGCGGGATCAGCCCCAGCATTTT. Its translation: CASSFGTGRDQPQHF.

The chain has TRBV2 and TRBJ2-3, with TRBD1 identical over 12 bases. Germline V gene lookup returns CDR1 SNHLY and CDR2 FYNNEI. The CDR3 totals 15 residues. Losses at the gene ends were 6 bases for V and 5 bases for J; bases not matched to a gene: 6. The CDR3 sequence is CASSRGQGARDTQYF. The DNA for the CDR3 is TGTGCCAGCAGCAGGGGACAGGGGGCAAGAGATACGCAGTATTTT. The full variable domain, with the rest looked up from reference TRBV2 and TRBJ2-3, is EPEVTQTPSHQVTQMGQEVILRCVPISNHLYFYWYRQILGQKVEFLVSFYNNEISEKSEIFDDQFSVERPDGSNFTLKIRSTKLEDSAMYFCASSRGQGARDTQYFGPGTRLTVL.

This clonotype was seen repeatedly, ten times or more. The chain carries TRBV4-1 and TRBJ2-7; a possible D gene is TRBD2 (6 bases). The CDR3 runs 16 residues. The V and J ends lost 1 base and 0 bases respectively, with 13 bases between them. Germline CDR1 and CDR2: MGHRA and YSYEKL. DNA for the CDR3: TGCGCCAGCAGCCAAGCGACCGTCGGGAGCTCCTACGAGCAGTACTTC. Translated, it gives CASSQATVGSSYEQYF.

This clonotype was picked up many times. The V and J genes are TRBV6-6 and TRBJ1-1; D remains unclear. CDR1 MNHNY and CDR2 SVGAGI come from the germline V gene (reference sequence). The CDR3 runs 12 residues. V lost 2 bases, J lost 1 base, and 2 bases lay in between. CDR3 residues: CASSYQNTEAFF. CDR3 in DNA: TGTGCCAGCAGTTACCAGAACACTGAAGCTTTCTTT.

In its sample, this clonotype was seen many times. CDR3 in amino acids: CSARGGQTYEQYF. The DNA for the CDR3 is TGCAGTGCTAGGGGGGGGCAGACCTACGAGCAGTACTTC. The chain is built from TRBV20-1 and TRBJ2-7, with D maybe TRBD2 (7 bases). This CDR3 contains 13 residues. Germline loops: CDR1 DFQATT, CDR2 SNEGSKA (reference sequence). The germline V and J ends were trimmed by 3 bases and 2 bases, with 11 bases remaining between them.

This clonotype was picked up many times. V usage is TRBV14 and J usage is TRBJ2-7; D ambiguous. The V end lost 4 bases, the J end lost 3 bases, and 16 bases lay between the germline ends. The germline V gene encodes CDR1 SGHDN and CDR2 FVKESK. The CDR3 is 15 residues long. The CDR3 sequence: CASSRPLATIYEQYF. DNA for the CDR3: TGTGCCAGCAGCCGACCTCTCGCTACGATCTACGAGCAGTACTTC.

This clonotype appeared many times. This chain connects TRBV28 to TRBJ1-4; perhaps TRBD1 as D (5 bases). The CDR3 extends over 17 amino acids. V lost 0 bases and J 2 bases, leaving 13 bases between the germline ends. The germline CDR1 and CDR2 sequences are MDHEN and SYDVKM. CDR3 loop: CASSLWASRDTNEKLFF. As DNA, the CDR3 is TGTGCCAGCAGTTTATGGGCGTCGCGGGACACTAATGAAAAACTGTTTTTT.

This clonotype was counted ten times or more. The gene calls are TRBV6-1 and TRBJ1-4; the D is unclear. Trimming removed 5 bases from V and 4 bases from J, with 8 bases in between. CDR3 length: 13 amino acids. Germline CDR1 MNHNS, CDR2 SASEGT. CDR3 sequence reads: CASSYQINEKLFF. CDR3 coding DNA: TGTGCCAGCAGTTACCAGATTAATGAAAAACTGTTTTTT.

This clonotype came up many times. CDR3 loop: CASSFSYEQYF. The DNA of the CDR3 is TGTGCCAGCAGTTTCTCCTACGAGCAGTACTTC. The chain recombines TRBV28 with TRBJ2-7; D is unresolved. Germline CDR1 MDHEN, CDR2 SYDVKM. V was clipped by 3 bases and J by 0 bases, with 0 bases between them. This CDR3 is 11 amino acids long.

V and J are TRBV28 and TRBJ2-1, with TRBD2 identical over 12 bases. J was trimmed by 4 bases and V by 5 bases; bases with no gene match: 6. Germline CDR1 reads MDHEN; CDR2 reads SYDVKM. CDR3 length: 16 amino acids. CDR3 residues: CASSGLGLAGYNEQFF. The DNA of the CDR3 is TGTGCCAGCAGTGGTCTGGGACTAGCGGGTTACAATGAGCAGTTCTTC.

This clonotype was counted many times. The chain has TRBV19 and TRBJ1-1, with 8 bases identical to TRBD1. Germline CDR1 reads LNHDA; CDR2 reads SQIVND (reference sequence). The CDR3 spans 15 residues. V was clipped by 3 bases and J by 6 bases; unmatched bases: 9. DNA of the CDR3: TGTGCCAGTAGTATTACATCAGGGGGCTCTGCTGAAGCTTTCTTT. Amino acid sequence: CASSITSGGSAEAFF.

There are many counts of this clonotype. V is TRBV11-2 and J is TRBJ2-3, with D possibly TRBD2 on 5 matching bases. CDR3 length equals 13 residues. V was pared by 4 bases and J by 7 bases, with 12 bases between. The germline CDR1 and CDR2 sequences are SGHAT and FQNNGV. This CDR3 is CASSSRRAHTQYF. In DNA form, the CDR3 reads TGTGCCAGCAGCTCCCGGCGGGCCCATACGCAGTATTTT.

In this sample, this clonotype turned up many times. This chain links TRBV28 with TRBJ2-7; 7 bases match TRBD1. Germline V gene lookup returns CDR1 MDHEN and CDR2 SYDVKM. Trimming at V came to 5 bases and at J to 2 bases, leaving 6 bases not matched to a gene. The CDR3 is 14 amino acids. CDR3 bases: TGTGCCAGCAGTCCTGCCGACAGGGCCTACGAGCAGTACTTC. It translates to CASSPADRAYEQYF.

This clonotype occurred many times. Germline and junction disagree at one end, which may indicate a read error. The chain has TRBV7-7 and TRBJ2-5; D remains unclear. This CDR3 is built from 13 residues. Germline CDR1 reads SSHAT; CDR2 reads FNYEAQ (reference sequence). The DNA for the CDR3 is TGTGCTAGCAGCTTAGGACCCTCCGGGACCCAGTACTTC. Protein product: CASSLGPSGTQYF.

This clonotype was picked up many times. This sequence joins TRBV18 and TRBJ2-5; D gene ambiguous. The CDR3 is 13 residues long. V was shortened by 3 bases and J by 2 bases, with 7 bases between the two germline ends. The germline V gene has CDR1 KGHSH and CDR2 LQKENI. The DNA of the CDR3 is TGTGCCAGCTCACCGGGAAGACAAGAGACCCAGTACTTC. Protein sequence: CASSPGRQETQYF.

V is TRBV18 and J is TRBJ2-5, with D hard to call. The CDR3 has 13 amino acids. Per germline, CDR1 KGHSH and CDR2 LQKENI. V lost 2 bases, J lost 1 base, and 5 bases lay in between. As DNA, the CDR3 is TGTGCCAGCTCACCAGTTCCCCAAGAGACCCAGTACTTC. It encodes CASSPVPQETQYF. Filled out from reference TRBV18 and TRBJ2-5, the complete variable domain reads NAGVMQNPRHLVRRRGQEARLRCSPMKGHSHVYWYRQLPEEGLKFMVYLQKENIIDESGMPKERFSAEFPKEGPSILRIQQVVRGDSAAYFCASSPVPQETQYFGPGTRLLVL.